The rows below give T cell receptor beta chains drawn from one sample of a study of blood T cell repertoires in COVID-19. The protocol was immunoSEQ multiplex PCR, while the TCRdb copy is restricted to in-frame clones and leaves out a portion. The data show around 260,000 clones, approximately 86% seen once. Sequencing used peripheral blood. These receptors were taken from a man younger than 45 with active or convalescent COVID-19. Both conserved end residues are part of each CDR3. Each record gives: V gene, clone size, D gene, J gene, CDR3 length, CDR3 DNA, CDR3 protein. The D gene is left open where the match is weak. The size field is filled for only some rows; it gives once, few, many or a size class.

>TRBV19|once|TRBD1|TRBJ1-4|14
TGTGCCAGTAAGCAGGGGGGCACTAATGAAAAACTGTTTTTT
CASKQGGTNEKLFF
>TRBV19|-|-|TRBJ1-1|13
TGTGCCAGTAGTGTTAACAGGGAGGGGATAGCTTTCTTT
CASSVNREGIAFF
>TRBV9|-|TRBD1|TRBJ1-4|18
TGTGCCAGCAGCCCTAGACCCCCCGGGGACAGGGTGATTGAAAAACTGTTTTTT
CASSPRPPGDRVIEKLFF
>TRBV10-2|-|-|TRBJ2-1|16
TGCGCCAGCAGTGAGTCGTATACAGGGTTAGGCAATGAGCAGTTCTTC
CASSESYTGLGNEQFF
>TRBV5-8|few|-|TRBJ2-7|13
TGTGCCAGCAGCTTCAGGGGTTCCTACGAGCAGTACTTC
CASSFRGSYEQYF
>TRBV5-6|-|-|TRBJ1-2|12
TGTGCCAGCAGTCTCGCTAACTATGGCTACACCTTC
CASSLANYGYTF
>TRBV11-1|-|-|TRBJ1-4|15
TGTGCCAGCAGCGTATCCGGGGAAGTGGGTGAAAAACTGTTTTTT
CASSVSGEVGEKLFF
>TRBV5-1|-|TRBD2|TRBJ2-4|16
TGCGCCAGCAGCTTGGTAGCGGGGGAAGCCAAAAACATTCAGTACTTC
CASSLVAGEAKNIQYF
>TRBV9|-|-|TRBJ1-2|14
TGTGCCAGCAGCGCGGCGGCCAGGGTTGGTGGCTACACCTTC
CASSAAARVGGYTF
>TRBV7-3|-|TRBD2|TRBJ2-3|16
TGTGCCAGCAGCTTAGGGCTAGCGGGGGGCACAGATACGCAGTATTTT
CASSLGLAGGTDTQYF
>TRBV18|-|-|TRBJ1-1|13
TGTGCCAGCTCACCGCGATTGGACACTGAAGCTTTCTTT
CASSPRLDTEAFF
>TRBV6-6|-|-|TRBJ1-1|14
TGTGCCAGCAGTTCCCTTAGGGGGAGCACTGAAGCTTTCTTT
CASSSLRGSTEAFF
>TRBV7-6|-|TRBD2|TRBJ2-2|16
TGTGCCAGCAGTTCCGATAGCGGGGGGTACACCGGGGAGCTGTTTTTT
CASSSDSGGYTGELFF
>TRBV19|-|TRBD1|TRBJ2-2|16
TGTGCCAGTAGTACGACAGGGGGCGTGCTCACCGGGGAGCTGTTTTTT
CASSTTGGVLTGELFF
>TRBV29-1|-|-|TRBJ1-3|15
TGCAGCGTTGAAGGTTTGGGGGACTTCACAAACACCATATATTTT
CSVEGLGDFTNTIYF